The 7 T cell receptor beta chains reported below all come from one sample, sequenced in a study of cytomegalovirus exposure and HLA in healthy donors. The PCR contained 60 Vbeta and 13 Jbeta primers. The data were produced by immunoSEQ multiplex PCR, yet TCRdb's version contains in-frame clones alone and is incomplete. The repertoire table contains tens of thousands of clones. The material sequenced was PBMCs. Source of these receptors: a man aged 50 or older in good health and CMV-seronegative.

The CDR3 loop is CASSFKHSGANVLTF. CDR3 nucleotide sequence: TGTGCCAGCAGTTTTAAACACTCTGGGGCCAACGTCCTGACTTTC. V and J are TRBV27 and TRBJ2-6; D gene unclear. The germline V gene encodes CDR1 MNHEY and CDR2 SMNVEV (reference sequence). V was clipped by 3 bases and J by 0 bases, with 6 bases between them. This CDR3 contains 15 residues.

The gene calls are TRBV19 and TRBJ2-7; D possibly corresponds to TRBD1 (6 bases). Per the germline V gene, CDR1 is LNHDA and CDR2 is SQIVND (reference sequence). The CDR3 sequence is 15 residues long. V shed 4 bases and J shed 3 bases, with 16 bases lying between them. CDR3 DNA: TGTGCCAGTAGTACACCCAGGGGCACGAACTACGAGCAGTACTTC. Translation gives CASSTPRGTNYEQYF.

The chain recombines TRBV6-6 with TRBJ2-7; 12 bases agree with TRBD1. Germline V lookup: CDR1 MNHNY, CDR2 SVGAGI (reference sequence). J lost 3 bases, V lost 4 bases, and 4 bases had no gene match. This CDR3 has 15 residues. The CDR3 sequence is CASSFGTGGFYEQYF. For the CDR3, the DNA is TGTGCCAGCAGTTTCGGGACAGGGGGCTTCTACGAGCAGTACTTC.

The chain recombines TRBV7-2 with TRBJ2-5; 7 nucleotides agree with TRBD1. V lost 4 bases and J lost 2; bases outside the gene matches: 13. This CDR3 contains 17 residues. Germline-derived CDR1 and CDR2 are SGHTA and FQGNSA. CDR3: CASSYVVKGTAQETQYF. The CDR3 DNA reads TGTGCCAGCAGCTACGTTGTTAAAGGGACAGCACAAGAGACCCAGTACTTC.

This chain joins TRBV4-1 and TRBJ1-1; 9 bases line up with TRBD1. The V segment lost 4 bases and the J segment 0 bases; nucleotides outside the gene matches: 6. The CDR3 length is 16 residues. From germline, CDR1 is MGHRA and CDR2 YSYEKL. The CDR3 DNA sequence: TGCGCCAGCAGCCCGGGACAGGGAACCATGAACACTGAAGCTTTCTTT. This sequence encodes CASSPGQGTMNTEAFF.

J is TRBJ1-2 and V is TRBV5-4, with TRBD1 identical over 9 bases. Trimming removed 4 bases from V and 1 base from J; junction bases left unmatched: 2. The V gene's germline CDR1 is SGHNT and CDR2 YYREEE (reference sequence). This CDR3 comprises 14 residues. Written as DNA, the CDR3 is TGTGCCAGCAGCCACAGGGGGCTTAACTATGGCTACACCTTC. It encodes CASSHRGLNYGYTF.

The chain uses TRBV5-1 and TRBJ1-6, with TRBD1 matching over 8 bases. The germline V gene encodes CDR1 SGHRS and CDR2 YFSETQ. Unmatched junction bases numbered 0, after V lost 5 bases and J lost 8 bases. The CDR3 has 12 amino acids. The CDR3 protein is CASRTGDSPLHF. In DNA, the CDR3 is TGCGCCAGCAGGACAGGGGATTCACCCCTCCACTTT.